A single sample gave rise to the 8 T cell receptor beta chains below, sequenced in a study of OX40 agonist ivuxolimab in advanced cancers. Only in-frame clones appear in the TCRdb table, and some are missing; sequencing was by immunoSEQ multiplex PCR. The sample has 95,000 to 150,000 clones; roughly 95% are singletons. The sample here was CD4+ or CD8+ T cells sorted from blood, taken in a trial of the OX40 agonist ivuxolimab. All receptors derive from an adult with an advanced solid tumor such as melanoma, head and neck, liver or kidney cancer.

This chain uses TRBV11-1 with TRBJ2-7; 7 bases fit TRBD2. Germline-derived CDR1 and CDR2 are SGHAT and FQDESV (reference sequence). V shed 5 bases, J shed 3 bases, and the junction held 13 bases outside the gene matches. The CDR3 contains 16 residues. The CDR3 spells CASSRGLGGRSYEQYF. DNA of the CDR3: TGTGCCAGCAGCAGGGGCCTAGGCGGGAGAAGCTACGAGCAGTACTTC. The variable domain in full, with the rest retrieved from reference TRBV11-1 and TRBJ2-7, is EAEVAQSPRYKITEKSQAVAFWCDPISGHATLYWYRQILGQGPELLVQFQDESVVDDSQLPKDRFSAERLKGVDSTLKIQPAELGDSAMYLCASSRGLGGRSYEQYFGPGTRLTVT.

The rearrangement links TRBV6-5 to TRBJ1-3; 8 bases map to TRBD1. The CDR3 extends over 14 amino acids. Germline loops: CDR1 MNHEY, CDR2 SVGAGI. J was trimmed by 3 bases and V by 5 bases; bases with no gene match: 3. CDR3 nucleotide sequence: TGTGCCAGCAGTACGACAGGGGTTGGAAACACCATATATTTT. Translating it yields CASSTTGVGNTIYF.

The chain recombines TRBV11-1 with TRBJ2-1; D is unclear. Germline CDR1 and CDR2: SGHAT and FQDESV (reference sequence). The V end was cut by 5 bases, the J end by 3 bases, with 8 bases between. The CDR3 is made up of 13 amino acids. For the CDR3, the DNA is TGTGCCAGCAGCCTGCGACTCTACAATGAGCAGTTCTTC. Protein product: CASSLRLYNEQFF.

This chain joins TRBV27 and TRBJ1-2; D remains unclear. V was clipped by 8 bases and J by 4 bases, with 20 bases between them. The CDR3 is 15 amino acids. Germline CDR1 is MNHEY and CDR2 is SMNVEV (reference sequence). Written as DNA, the CDR3 is TGTGCCAGCGCCCCGTGGGAAGCAGTAGGCTATGGCTACACCTTC. It is translated as CASAPWEAVGYGYTF.

The J gene is TRBJ2-3, the V gene TRBV5-1, with 11 bases aligning to TRBD2. After removal of 0 bases from V and 4 bases from J, the junction contained 7 bases not matched to a gene. The V gene's germline CDR1 is SGHRS and CDR2 YFSETQ. CDR3 size: 17 residues. The chain's CDR3 is CASSLAGLAGGADTQYF. The CDR3 nucleotides read TGCGCCAGCAGCTTGGCCGGACTAGCGGGTGGGGCAGATACGCAGTATTTT.

The chain carries TRBV6-4 and TRBJ2-3; D possibly corresponds to TRBD1 (6 bases). CDR1 MRHNA and CDR2 SNTAGT come from the germline V gene. V shed 4 bases and J shed 6 bases, with 11 bases lying between them. CDR3 size: 13 residues. This chain's CDR3 is CASSAQGRDTQYF. CDR3 nucleotide sequence: TGTGCCAGCAGTGCACAGGGCAGGGATACGCAGTATTTT.

The chain uses TRBV2 and TRBJ2-1, with TRBD1 matching 9 bases. The germline gives CDR1 SNHLY, CDR2 FYNNEI. The V segment lost 6 bases and the J segment 8 bases; nucleotides outside the gene matches: 8. The length of the CDR3 is 14 residues. The CDR3 nucleotides read TGTGCCAGCAGCGAAAACAGGGGGCGGGATGAGCAGTTCTTC. Its protein product is CASSENRGRDEQFF.

This chain joins TRBV11-2 and TRBJ1-1; D is possibly TRBD1 (5 bases). Germline CDR1 and CDR2: SGHAT and FQNNGV. This CDR3 comprises 13 residues. V was trimmed by 2 bases and J by 1 base, leaving 5 bases between them. CDR3 nucleotide sequence: TGTGCCAGCAGCTTAAGGGGGAACACTGAAGCTTTCTTT. Its translation is CASSLRGNTEAFF.